This T cell receptor (beta chain) was sequenced for a study of blood T cells in healthy people across ages. V was trimmed by 4 bases and J by 8 bases, leaving 24 bases between them. This CDR3 comprises 16 residues. Germline V gene lookup returns CDR1 SGHRS and CDR2 YFSETQ. A second PCR, run for roughly 7 to 12 cycles, used a sample-barcoded 5' primer plus a J-beta primer mix. TCRdb used MiXCR to reprocess the 5' RACE reads, holding one entry per CDR3 protein. The repertoire holds some 710,000 distinct CDR3 sequences, about 42% seen once, with 15% to 20% in the top ten. Source material: blood. V and J are TRBV5-1 and TRBJ1-2; the D gene is possibly TRBD1 (6 bases). This TCR came from a man older than 75 in good health. The CDR3 bases are TGCGCCAGCAGCCCCCGCACAGGGAACAACCTTGGAGGCTACACCTTC. This sequence encodes CASSPRTGNNLGGYTF.